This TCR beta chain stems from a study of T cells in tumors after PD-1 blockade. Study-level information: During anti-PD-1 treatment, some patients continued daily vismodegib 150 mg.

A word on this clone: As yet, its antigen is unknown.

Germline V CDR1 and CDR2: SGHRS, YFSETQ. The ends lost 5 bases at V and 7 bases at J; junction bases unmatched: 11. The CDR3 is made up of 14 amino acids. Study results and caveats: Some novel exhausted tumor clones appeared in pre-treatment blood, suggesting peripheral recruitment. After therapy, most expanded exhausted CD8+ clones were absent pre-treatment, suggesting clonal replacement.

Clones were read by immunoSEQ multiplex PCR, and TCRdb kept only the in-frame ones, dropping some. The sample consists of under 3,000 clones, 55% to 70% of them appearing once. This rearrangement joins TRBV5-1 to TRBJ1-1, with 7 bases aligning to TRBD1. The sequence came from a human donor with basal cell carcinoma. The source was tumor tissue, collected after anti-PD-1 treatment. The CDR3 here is CASSFSGTDLEAFF. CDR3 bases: TGCGCCAGCAGTTTCTCCGGGACAGATCTTGAAGCTTTCTTT.